These 16 T cell receptor beta chains were sequenced from one sample in a study of blood T cell repertoires in COVID-19. Generated by immunoSEQ multiplex PCR, the TCRdb table keeps only in-frame clones and is missing some. In the table there are roughly 120,000 clones, approximately 82% of which are singletons. Source material: peripheral blood. The source of these receptors is a man aged 30 to 45 with acute or convalescent COVID-19.

J is TRBJ1-6 and V is TRBV10-3; TRBD1 matches 9 bases. The junction had 10 bases not matched to a gene; V was cut back by 6 bases and J by 10 bases. Germline V gene data show CDR1 as ENHRY and CDR2 as SYGVKD. This CDR3 is 15 amino acids long. The CDR3 DNA is TGTGCCATCAGGAGGACAGGGGAGAATGGGTCACCCCTCCACTTT. Protein sequence: CAIRRTGENGSPLHF.

The chain links TRBV11-2 to TRBJ2-5; 9 nucleotides line up with TRBD1. Germline CDR1 SGHAT, CDR2 FQNNGV. With V trimmed by 3 bases and J by 4 bases, 3 bases remained unmatched. The CDR3 runs to 14 residues. CDR3 sequence reads: CASSFTGGLETQYF. Here the CDR3 DNA reads TGTGCCAGCAGCTTTACAGGGGGCTTAGAGACCCAGTACTTC.

V and J are TRBV5-6 and TRBJ1-4; possible D gene TRBD1, 5 bases. There are 16 residues in the CDR3. The germline V gene encodes CDR1 SGHDT and CDR2 YYEEEE. Trimming shortened V by 0 bases and J by 5 bases, and 14 bases separated the two germline ends. The CDR3 DNA reads TGTGCCAGCAGCTTGGTCGGTCGGAAGGGGAATGAAAAACTGTTTTTT. This codes for CASSLVGRKGNEKLFF.

V is TRBV2 and J is TRBJ2-7; TRBD2 matches at 11 bases. Germline V gene sequence: CDR1 SNHLY, CDR2 FYNNEI. CDR3 length: 15 amino acids. Trimming removed 6 bases from V and 3 bases from J; junction bases left unmatched: 7. As DNA, the CDR3 is TGTGCCAGCAGGGGAACCGGGACTAGCGGCTACGAGCAGTACTTC. It translates to CASRGTGTSGYEQYF.

This clone was found a few times. This sequence joins TRBV19 and TRBJ1-1, with a possible D match to TRBD1 (5 bases). Between the trimmed V and J ends, which lost 6 bases and 4 bases, there was a span of 12 bases. In germline, CDR1 is LNHDA, CDR2 SQIVND (reference sequence). This CDR3 is 13 amino acids long. CDR3: CASSEGVVTEAFF. The CDR3 coding sequence is TGTGCCAGTAGCGAAGGGGTAGTCACTGAAGCTTTCTTT.

This clone turned up a few times. This sequence joins TRBV18 and TRBJ2-1, with 14 bases that match TRBD2. The germline gives CDR1 KGHSH, CDR2 LQKENI. Losses at the gene ends were 3 bases for V and 8 bases for J; bases not matched to a gene: 6. The CDR3 has 16 amino acids. The CDR3 DNA follows: TGTGCCAGCTCACCTGGACTAGCGGGAGGAGGCGATGAGCAGTTCTTC. Amino acid sequence: CASSPGLAGGGDEQFF.

This clone was seen just once. The chain combines TRBV7-6 with TRBJ1-6; possibly TRBD1 for D (5 bases). The CDR3 sequence is 15 residues long. Trimming left V 5 bases short and J 10 bases short, with 18 bases between. CDR1 is SGHVS, CDR2 FNYEAQ, per germline. DNA of the CDR3: TGTGCCAGCAGCCTCATGGCGGGGGGGGTGTCACCCCTCCACTTT. Its translation is CASSLMAGGVSPLHF. The whole variable domain, filled in from reference TRBV7-6 and TRBJ1-6, reads GAGVSQSPRYKVTKRGQDVALRCDPISGHVSLYWYRQALGQGPEFLTYFNYEAQQDKSGLPNDRFSAERPEGSISTLTIQRTEQRDSAMYRCASSLMAGGVSPLHFGNGTRLTVT.

The chain uses TRBV4-3 and TRBJ2-1; 8 bases agree with TRBD1. The CDR3 totals 20 residues. Germline lookup yields CDR1 LGHNA and CDR2 YSLEER. The J segment lost 0 bases and the V segment lost 3 bases, leaving 16 bases of the junction unmatched. CDR3 nucleotide sequence: TGCGCCAGCAGCCATCGGACAGGGAGAGGGACTTTACCCTCCTACAATGAGCAGTTCTTC. Translating gives CASSHRTGRGTLPSYNEQFF.

This clone was counted only a few times. The chain is built from TRBV4-1 and TRBJ1-2; 9 bases are a match to TRBD1. In germline, CDR1 is MGHRA, CDR2 YSYEKL. Trimming at V came to 2 bases and at J to 3 bases, leaving 1 base not matched to a gene. The CDR3 is made up of 14 amino acids. The CDR3 here is CASSQRQGDYGYTF. As DNA, the CDR3 is TGCGCCAGCAGCCAAAGACAGGGGGACTATGGCTACACCTTC.

The CDR3 region has the DNA TGTGCCAGCAGAGATATCCGGGGGACCAAAAACATTCAGTACTTC. It yields the protein CASRDIRGTKNIQYF. The chain has TRBV2 and TRBJ2-4, with TRBD2 as a possible D gene (6 bases). The CDR3 is made up of 15 amino acids. V dropped 6 bases and J dropped 2 bases, with 14 bases sitting between them. Germline values: CDR1 SNHLY, CDR2 FYNNEI.

V gene TRBV29-1 combines with J gene TRBJ2-3; 7 nucleotides line up with TRBD2. The CDR3 runs 14 residues. In germline, CDR1 is SQVTM, CDR2 ANQGSEA. J gave up 2 bases and V 5 bases, and 7 bases lay outside the gene matches. DNA of the CDR3: TGCAGCGTTCTAATCCGGGACTACACAGATACGCAGTATTTT. As protein: CSVLIRDYTDTQYF.

The J gene is TRBJ2-3, the V gene TRBV29-1; 7 nucleotides match TRBD2. V dropped 7 bases and J dropped 10; count of bases not matched to a gene: 5. This CDR3 spans 10 amino acids. The germline gives CDR1 SQVTM, CDR2 ANQGSEA. CDR3 nucleotides: TGCAGCGACCGCGGGGGTGCGCAGTATTTT. Its protein product is CSDRGGAQYF.

The CDR3 sequence: CAISLAGGTGELFF. DNA of the CDR3: TGTGCCATCAGCCTAGCGGGGGGCACCGGGGAGCTGTTTTTT. The chain employs TRBV10-3 and TRBJ2-2; 11 bases map to TRBD2. Germline V gene lookup returns CDR1 ENHRY and CDR2 SYGVKD. The J segment lost 4 bases and the V segment lost 6 bases, leaving 1 base of the junction unmatched. The CDR3 sequence is 14 residues long.

This clone turned up a few times. The V and J genes are TRBV7-2 and TRBJ1-1, with 7 nucleotides matching TRBD1. The germline V gene has CDR1 SGHTA and CDR2 FQGNSA. Unmatched junction bases numbered 5, after V lost 5 bases and J lost 5 bases. The CDR3 extends over 13 amino acids. The CDR3 spells CASSPTGVTEAFF. The DNA of the CDR3 is TGTGCCAGCAGCCCTACAGGGGTTACTGAAGCTTTCTTT.

CDR3 DNA sequence: TGCGCCAGCAGCCAAGATACAGCTAAGTTCGCTGGCTACACCTTC. Its protein product is CASSQDTAKFAGYTF. V usage is TRBV4-3 and J usage is TRBJ1-2; D remains unclear. V was shortened by 0 bases and J by 7 bases, with 15 bases between the two germline ends. This CDR3 contains 15 residues. CDR1 is LGHNA, CDR2 YSLEER, per germline.

The chain is built from TRBV30 and TRBJ1-2, with D tentatively TRBD1 (6 bases). Germline V gives CDR1 GTSNPN, CDR2 SVGIG (reference sequence). This CDR3 region has 11 residues. V was cut by 5 bases and J by 10 bases, with 14 bases left in between. CDR3 amino acids: CAWGRTGPYTF. In DNA form, the CDR3 reads TGTGCCTGGGGACGAACAGGGCCCTACACCTTC.